What follows are 13 T cell receptor beta chains derived from one specimen sequenced in a study of cytomegalovirus exposure and HLA in healthy donors. In the PCR, 60 Vbeta and 13 Jbeta primers were used. This table comes from immunoSEQ multiplex PCR, and its TCRdb copy is limited to in-frame clones, with some not included. The sample holds about 160,000 clones; 70% to 90% are singletons and the top ten take 1.5% to 2%. Sequenced material: PBMCs. All receptors derive from a woman aged 18-30 years in good health and CMV-seronegative.

The chain uses TRBV25-1 and TRBJ2-1, with D possibly being TRBD1 (5 bases). CDR1 MGHDK and CDR2 SYGVNS come from the germline V gene. This CDR3 has 15 amino acids. V shed 0 bases and J shed 9 bases, with 15 bases lying between them. The CDR3 nucleotides read TGTGCCAGCAGTGAATATAAAGGGGATGGCAGTGAGCAGTTCTTC. It translates to CASSEYKGDGSEQFF.

The chain recombines TRBV15 with TRBJ2-7; 8 bases line up with TRBD1. Germline V CDR1 and CDR2: LNHNV, YYDKDF (reference sequence). The CDR3 is made up of 16 amino acids. Losses at the gene ends were 0 bases for V and 2 bases for J; bases not matched to a gene: 6. CDR3 loop: CATSRDMGDRPYEQYF. CDR3 coding DNA: TGTGCCACCAGCAGAGATATGGGGGACAGGCCCTACGAGCAGTACTTC.

V usage is TRBV10-2 and J usage is TRBJ2-1; D remains unclear. CDR1 is WSHSY and CDR2 is SAAADI in the germline V gene. This CDR3 is built from 12 residues. Trimming took off 5 bases at V and 6 bases at J, with 8 bases between the two ends. In nucleotides, the CDR3 is TGCGCCAGCAGTAGAGTCGTCAATGAGCAGTTCTTC. Translated, it gives CASSRVVNEQFF.

The chain carries TRBV19 and TRBJ2-1, with D possibly being TRBD2 (6 bases). V dropped 0 bases and J dropped 7 bases, with 13 bases sitting between them. Per the germline V gene, CDR1 is LNHDA and CDR2 is SQIVND (reference sequence). The CDR3 extends over 15 amino acids. The CDR3 bases are TGTGCCAGTAGTATAGACCGGGCGGGAAAGAATGAGCAGTTCTTC. It translates to CASSIDRAGKNEQFF.

The gene calls are TRBV9 and TRBJ2-3; TRBD2 is a possible D gene (5 bases). The germline V and J ends were trimmed by 0 bases and 5 bases, with 19 bases remaining between them. The CDR3 length is 17 residues. Germline V CDR1 and CDR2: SGDLS, YYNGEE. The CDR3 sequence: CASSVGLGVGLGDTQYF. The CDR3 DNA follows: TGTGCCAGCAGCGTAGGACTCGGGGTCGGTTTGGGAGATACGCAGTATTTT.

V gene TRBV7-2 combines with J gene TRBJ2-7, with D perhaps matching TRBD2 (5 bases). Germline assignment: CDR1 SGHTA and CDR2 FQGNSA. Deletions cut 1 base from V and 3 bases from J, with 7 bases between. The CDR3 spans 13 residues. Written as DNA, the CDR3 is TGTGCCAGCAGCTTAGGGAGGCTCTACGAGCAGTACTTC. The encoded protein is CASSLGRLYEQYF.

V is TRBV6-1 and J is TRBJ2-2; 10 nucleotides align to TRBD1. There are 14 residues in the CDR3. The germline CDR1 and CDR2 sequences are MNHNS and SASEGT. The junction had 3 bases not matched to a gene; V was cut back by 6 bases and J by 5 bases. CDR3 region: CASRADRGTGELFF. CDR3 DNA: TGTGCCAGCAGGGCGGACAGGGGGACCGGGGAGCTGTTTTTT.

The chain couples TRBV6-5 to TRBJ2-7, with unresolved D. The V end lost 7 bases, the J end lost 0 bases, and 10 bases lay between the germline ends. Germline V gives CDR1 MNHEY, CDR2 SVGAGI. The CDR3 contains 13 residues. The CDR3 DNA sequence: TGTGCCAGCATGCGCGACAACTCCTACGAGCAGTACTTC. It encodes CASMRDNSYEQYF.

The genes are TRBV5-4 and TRBJ2-1; D is perhaps TRBD1 (6 bases). V gave up 0 bases and J gave up 4 bases, with 11 bases separating them. The CDR3 has 15 amino acids. Germline CDR1 reads SGHNT; CDR2 reads YYREEE (reference sequence). CDR3 DNA sequence: TGTGCCAGCAGCTTGGGCCGGGACACGTACAATGAGCAGTTCTTC. Its protein product is CASSLGRDTYNEQFF.

This sequence joins TRBV9 and TRBJ1-6, with a weak D call TRBD1 (5 bases). Germline lookup yields CDR1 SGDLS and CDR2 YYNGEE. CDR3 length: 12 amino acids. V was cut by 4 bases and J by 9 bases, with 8 bases left in between. CDR3 in amino acids: CASSSGGSPLHF. CDR3 bases: TGTGCCAGCAGCTCCGGGGGTTCACCCCTCCACTTT.

The chain is built from TRBV28 and TRBJ2-5; no clear D. The J call is doubtful: the DNA matches TRBJ2-7 better. The CDR3 runs to 13 residues. Germline V gene sequence: CDR1 MDHEN, CDR2 SYDVKM. In DNA form, the CDR3 reads TGTGCCAGCAGTCTAAACCCAGGTTACGAGCAGTACTTC. Protein product: CASSLNPGYEQYF.

V usage is TRBV9 and J usage is TRBJ2-3; 7 positions match TRBD2. This CDR3 spans 16 amino acids. J lost 1 base, V lost 3 bases, and 8 bases had no gene match. Germline CDR1 is SGDLS and CDR2 is YYNGEE. CDR3 protein: CASSARGVIGTDTQYF. The CDR3 DNA is TGTGCCAGCAGCGCCCGGGGGGTTATAGGCACAGATACGCAGTATTTT.

The J gene is TRBJ2-1, the V gene TRBV9, with TRBD2 identical over 15 bases. The germline gives CDR1 SGDLS, CDR2 YYNGEE. V dropped 3 bases and J dropped 3; count of bases not matched to a gene: 4. This CDR3 is 17 amino acids long. DNA of the CDR3: TGTGCCAGCAGCGCCATGGGACTAGCGGGGGGCTACAATGAGCAGTTCTTC. The encoded protein is CASSAMGLAGGYNEQFF.